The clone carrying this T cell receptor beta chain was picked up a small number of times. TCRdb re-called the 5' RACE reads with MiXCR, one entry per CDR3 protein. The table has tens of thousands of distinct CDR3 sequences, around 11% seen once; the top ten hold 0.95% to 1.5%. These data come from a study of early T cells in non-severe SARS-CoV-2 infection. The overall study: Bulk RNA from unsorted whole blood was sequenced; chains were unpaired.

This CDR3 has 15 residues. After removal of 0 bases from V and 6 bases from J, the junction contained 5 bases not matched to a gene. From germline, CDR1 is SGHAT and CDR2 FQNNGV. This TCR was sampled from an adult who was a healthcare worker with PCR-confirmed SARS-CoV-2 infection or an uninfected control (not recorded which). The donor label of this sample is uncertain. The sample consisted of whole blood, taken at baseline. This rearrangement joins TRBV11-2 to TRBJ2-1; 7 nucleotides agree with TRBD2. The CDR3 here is CASSLEGGSLNEQFF. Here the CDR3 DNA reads TGTGCCAGCAGCTTAGAGGGCGGGAGCCTCAATGAGCAGTTCTTC.